These 17 T cell receptor beta chains came from one sample sequenced in a study of PD-1 blockade in classical Hodgkin lymphoma (dated by TCRdb to 2019 to 2021). Receptor amplification or capture employed the immunoSEQ multiplex PCR assay. In its TCRdb copy, this immuneACCESS table keeps in-frame sequences only and misses some clones. Where compared with another copy, unresolved V genes explain less than half of these, and the others have no known cause. For this sample there are approximately 89,000 clones; 75% to 85% appear just once. More than 15% of the sample belongs to the ten largest clones. What this sample's time point label stands for: cycle 4 day 1 (C4D1), after 6 weeks of nivolumab. Relapse after autologous stem cell transplantation had occurred in all trial patients, and cohorts A, B and C were distinguished by prior brentuximab vedotin exposure. The sequencing here drew on peripheral blood mononuclear cells (PBMCs), taken before the fourth cycle of nivolumab. These receptors all stem from a human donor with classical Hodgkin lymphoma.

J is TRBJ1-4 and V is TRBV6-5; D gene unclear. Germline CDR1 reads MNHEY; CDR2 reads SVGAGI. Trimming took 6 bases from V and 0 from J, leaving 8 bases between them. The CDR3 contains 14 residues. The CDR3 spells CASRPHSTNEKLFF. For the CDR3, the DNA is TGTGCCAGCAGACCACATTCAACTAATGAAAAACTGTTTTTT.

The chain recombines TRBV27 with TRBJ1-2; 7 nucleotides line up with TRBD1. Germline values: CDR1 MNHEY, CDR2 SMNVEV (reference sequence). The CDR3 consists of 13 residues. The V segment lost 6 bases and the J segment 2 bases; nucleotides outside the gene matches: 3. The CDR3 bases are TGTGCCAGCAGCTCACAGGGGAACTATGGCTACACCTTC. Translating gives CASSSQGNYGYTF.

The CDR3 region is CASSLRQGSYEQYF. The CDR3 DNA is TGTGCCAGTAGTTTAAGACAGGGGAGCTACGAGCAGTACTTC. The chain is built from TRBV19 and TRBJ2-7; 8 bases are a match to TRBD1. The CDR3 has 14 residues. The ends lost 5 bases at V and 3 bases at J; junction bases unmatched: 6. In germline, CDR1 is LNHDA, CDR2 SQIVND (reference sequence).

V is TRBV6-5 and J is TRBJ2-7; D may be TRBD1 or TRBD2 (6 bases each). V lost 8 bases, J lost 0 bases, and 14 bases lay in between. Looked up from germline, CDR1 is MNHEY and CDR2 is SVGAGI. CDR3 length: 14 amino acids. CDR3 amino acids: CASGLTTGSYEQYF. The CDR3 DNA sequence: TGTGCCAGCGGACTAACGACAGGCTCCTACGAGCAGTACTTC.

This chain connects TRBV5-4 to TRBJ1-1; no clear D. The CDR3 covers 13 residues. Germline lookup yields CDR1 SGHNT and CDR2 YYREEE (reference sequence). V dropped 0 bases and J dropped 8 bases, with 11 bases sitting between them. The CDR3 reads CASSLADGYEAFF. CDR3 nucleotides: TGTGCCAGCAGCTTGGCGGACGGGTACGAAGCTTTCTTT.

The V gene is TRBV11-2, the J gene TRBJ1-4; weak D call: TRBD1 (5 bases). Germline V gives CDR1 SGHAT, CDR2 FQNNGV. Trimming took off 2 bases at V and 3 bases at J, with 16 bases between the two ends. CDR3 length: 17 amino acids. The CDR3 bases are TGTGCCAGCAGCTTATTCAACCGGGGACGGGCTAATGAAAAACTGTTTTTT. This sequence encodes CASSLFNRGRANEKLFF.

The chain joins TRBV2 to TRBJ1-1; D unresolved. The CDR3 runs to 13 residues. The V and J ends lost 7 bases and 4 bases respectively, with 13 bases between them. Germline V gene data show CDR1 as SNHLY and CDR2 as FYNNEI. Here the CDR3 reads CASILYLSTEAFF. The CDR3 bases are TGTGCCAGCATCCTTTATCTTAGCACTGAAGCTTTCTTT.

The genes are TRBV28 and TRBJ1-2; TRBD1 matches 9 bases. The germline V gene encodes CDR1 MDHEN and CDR2 SYDVKM. V trimming: 8 bases; J trimming: 0 bases; junction bases outside the gene matches: 1. This CDR3 region has 13 residues. The CDR3 loop is CASDRGSNYGYTF. In DNA form, the CDR3 reads TGTGCCAGCGACAGGGGGTCTAACTATGGCTACACCTTC.

This chain links TRBV2 with TRBJ1-2; D not certain. V lost 1 base and J lost 4, with 7 bases in between. Germline CDR1 SNHLY, CDR2 FYNNEI. The CDR3 loop spans 13 amino acids. The CDR3 nucleotides read TGTGCCAGCAGTGAAGGGGTACTCTATGGCTACACCTTC. The encoded protein is CASSEGVLYGYTF.

This chain links TRBV4-1 with TRBJ2-1, with 8 positions matching TRBD2. The V gene end was trimmed by 0 bases and the J gene end by 3 bases; junction bases not matched to a gene: 4. Per the germline V gene, CDR1 is MGHRA and CDR2 is YSYEKL. The CDR3 extends over 16 amino acids. DNA for the CDR3: TGCGCCAGCAGCCAAGAGGTGACTAGCGTCTACAATGAGCAGTTCTTC. Amino acids: CASSQEVTSVYNEQFF.

This rearrangement joins TRBV10-3 to TRBJ2-1, with D perhaps TRBD1 or TRBD2 (5 bases each). The CDR3 length is 13 residues. V was clipped by 6 bases and J by 8 bases, with 14 bases between them. CDR1 is ENHRY and CDR2 is SYGVKD in the germline V gene. The CDR3 nucleotides are TGTGCCATCAGGAGGGGAGACAGCGATGAGCAGTTCTTC. This translates into CAIRRGDSDEQFF.

This clone was observed once. The V call is TRBV7-3, the J call TRBJ2-7; D may be TRBD1 (6 bases). V was cut by 2 bases and J by 6 bases, with 8 bases left in between. This CDR3 is 12 amino acids long. Germline V lookup: CDR1 SGHTA, CDR2 FQGTGA. CDR3 in DNA: TGTGCCAGCAGCTTAGCCAGGGGCGAGCAGTACTTC. Its translation is CASSLARGEQYF.

The V call is TRBV5-4, the J call TRBJ1-3; TRBD1 is a possible D gene (5 bases). Germline CDR1 reads SGHNT; CDR2 reads YYREEE (reference sequence). Trimming stripped 4 bases from V and 1 base from J, with 18 bases between. The CDR3 sequence is 17 residues long. CDR3 in amino acids: CASSPGARSRSGNTIYF. CDR3 nucleotide sequence: TGTGCCAGCAGCCCTGGGGCGAGGTCGCGATCTGGAAACACCATATATTTT.

This clone has more than one count but fewer than ten. CDR3 protein: CATNRDMNTEAFF. The CDR3 DNA reads as TGTGCCACAAACAGGGATATGAACACTGAAGCTTTCTTT. The V call is TRBV10-3, the J call TRBJ1-1; D might be TRBD1 (6 bases). There are 13 residues in the CDR3. V dropped 10 bases and J dropped 0 bases, with 12 bases sitting between them. The V gene's germline CDR1 is ENHRY and CDR2 SYGVKD.

The genes are TRBV7-2 and TRBJ2-1; 9 nucleotides agree with TRBD2. V trimming: 6 bases; J trimming: 0 bases; junction bases outside the gene matches: 3. Germline CDR1 is SGHTA and CDR2 is FQGNSA. The length of the CDR3 is 15 residues. The CDR3 sequence is CASRHSGSSYNEQFF. The CDR3 nucleotides are TGTGCCAGCAGACATAGCGGGAGCTCCTACAATGAGCAGTTCTTC.

This clone was observed a single time. The rearrangement uses TRBV5-6 and TRBJ2-7; D tentatively fits TRBD1 or TRBD2 (5 bases each). V was pared by 2 bases and J by 4 bases, with 10 bases between. The CDR3 spans 13 residues. Germline V gene lookup returns CDR1 SGHDT and CDR2 YYEEEE. CDR3 loop: CASSFGGGYEQYF. For the CDR3, the DNA is TGTGCCAGCAGCTTTGGGGGTGGGTACGAGCAGTACTTC. The full variable domain, completed using reference TRBV5-6 and TRBJ2-7, is DAGVTQSPTHLIKTRGQQVTLRCSPKSGHDTVSWYQQALGQGPQFIFQYYEEEERQRGNFPDRFSGHQFPNYSSELNVNALLLGDSALYLCASSFGGGYEQYFGPGTRLTVT.

J is TRBJ2-2 and V is TRBV19; 7 nucleotides agree with TRBD2. V dropped 7 bases and J dropped 7; count of bases not matched to a gene: 6. This CDR3 has 13 amino acids. The germline V gene has CDR1 LNHDA and CDR2 SQIVND (reference sequence). The CDR3 here is CASNREGRGELFF. CDR3 DNA sequence: TGTGCCAGTAATAGGGAGGGCCGCGGGGAGCTGTTTTTT. Variable domain in full (rest from reference TRBV19 and TRBJ2-2): DGGITQSPKYLFRKEGQNVTLSCEQNLNHDAMYWYRQDPGQGLRLIYYSQIVNDFQKGDIAEGYSVSREKKESFPLTVTSAQKNPTAFYLCASNREGRGELFFGEGSRLTVL.